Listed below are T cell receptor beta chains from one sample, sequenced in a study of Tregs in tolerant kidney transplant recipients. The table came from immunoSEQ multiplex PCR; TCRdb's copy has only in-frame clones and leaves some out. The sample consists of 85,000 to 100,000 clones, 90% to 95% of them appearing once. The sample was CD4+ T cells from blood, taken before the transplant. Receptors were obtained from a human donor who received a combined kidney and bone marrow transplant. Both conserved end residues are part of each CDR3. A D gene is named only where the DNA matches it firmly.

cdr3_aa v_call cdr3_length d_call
CATSGASGRVQFF TRBV15 13 TRBD2
CASRLVPANYGYTF TRBV12-2 14 -
CASSVAPGLADYEQYF TRBV9 16 TRBD2
CASSPGTPRDQPQHF TRBV18 15 -
CASSQDRFRNTIYF TRBV5-8 14 TRBD1
CASSLFGGLETQYF TRBV5-6 14 -
CASSLFGYTEAFF TRBV7-9 13 -
CAISVGFVGGGDTGELFF TRBV10-3 18 TRBD2
CASSLPSVSTDTQYF TRBV5-1 15 -
CASSLSGGGTGELFF TRBV7-3 15 TRBD2
CASSSIRRSIYGYTF TRBV27 15 -
CASRPGQLLNGYTF TRBV19 14 TRBD1
CASRGAIVTEAFF TRBV5-1 13 -
CASAMGRGKGTDTQYF TRBV6-6 16 -
CATSRDPLRVRYGYTF TRBV15 16 -
CASSLNRGTGDTEAFF TRBV7-9 16 TRBD1
CASYTGYGNQPQHF TRBV19 14 -
CASSLAGGRETQYF TRBV7-7 14 -